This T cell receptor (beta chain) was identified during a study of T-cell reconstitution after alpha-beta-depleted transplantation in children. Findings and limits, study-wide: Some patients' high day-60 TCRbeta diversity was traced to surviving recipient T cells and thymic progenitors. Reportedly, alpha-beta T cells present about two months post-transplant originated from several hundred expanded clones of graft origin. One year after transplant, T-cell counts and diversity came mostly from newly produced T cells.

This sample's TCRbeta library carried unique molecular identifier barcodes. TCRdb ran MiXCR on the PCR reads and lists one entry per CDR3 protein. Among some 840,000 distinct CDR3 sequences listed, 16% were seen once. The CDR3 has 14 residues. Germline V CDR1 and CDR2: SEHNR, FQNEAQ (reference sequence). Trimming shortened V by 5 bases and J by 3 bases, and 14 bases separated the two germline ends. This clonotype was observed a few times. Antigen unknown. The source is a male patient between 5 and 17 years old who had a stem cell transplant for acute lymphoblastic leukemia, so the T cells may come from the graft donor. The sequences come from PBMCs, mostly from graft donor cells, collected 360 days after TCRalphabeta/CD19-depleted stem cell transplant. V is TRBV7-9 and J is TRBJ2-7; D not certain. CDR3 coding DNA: TGTGCCAGCAGCCCGCCTGAGGAAAACTACGAGCAGTACTTC. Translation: CASSPPEENYEQYF. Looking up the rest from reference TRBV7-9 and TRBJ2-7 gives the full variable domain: DTGVSQNPRHKITKRGQNVTFRCDPISEHNRLYWYRQTLGQGPEFLTYFQNEAQLEKSRLLSDRFSAERPKGSFSTLEIQRTEQGDSAMYLCASSPPEENYEQYFGPGTRLTVT.